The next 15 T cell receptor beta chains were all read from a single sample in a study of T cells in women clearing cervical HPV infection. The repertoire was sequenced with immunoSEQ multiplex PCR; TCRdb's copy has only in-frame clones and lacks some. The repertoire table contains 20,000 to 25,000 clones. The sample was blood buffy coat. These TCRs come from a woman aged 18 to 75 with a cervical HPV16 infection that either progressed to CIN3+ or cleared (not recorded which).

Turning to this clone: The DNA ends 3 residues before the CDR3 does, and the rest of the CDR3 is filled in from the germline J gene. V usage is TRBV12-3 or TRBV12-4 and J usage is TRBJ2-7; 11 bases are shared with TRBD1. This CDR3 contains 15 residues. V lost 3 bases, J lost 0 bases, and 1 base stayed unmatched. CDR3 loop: CASSFGTGGSYEQYF. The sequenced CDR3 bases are TGTGCCAGCAGTTTCGGGACAGGGGGCTCCTACGAG.

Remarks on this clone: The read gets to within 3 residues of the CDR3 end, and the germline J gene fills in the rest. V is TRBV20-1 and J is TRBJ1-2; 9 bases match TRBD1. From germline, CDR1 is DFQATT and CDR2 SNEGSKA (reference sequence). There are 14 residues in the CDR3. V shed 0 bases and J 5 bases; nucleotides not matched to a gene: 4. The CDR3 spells CSARDYGTGYGYTF. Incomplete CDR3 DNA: TGCAGTGCTAGAGATTATGGGACAGGGTATGGC.

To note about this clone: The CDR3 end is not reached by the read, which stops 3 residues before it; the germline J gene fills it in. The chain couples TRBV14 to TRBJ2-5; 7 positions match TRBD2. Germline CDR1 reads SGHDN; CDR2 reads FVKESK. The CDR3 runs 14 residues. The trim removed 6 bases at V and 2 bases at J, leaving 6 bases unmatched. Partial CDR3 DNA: TGTGCCAGCAGGCCACTAGCGAGGCAAGAGACC. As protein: CASRPLARQET. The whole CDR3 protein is CASRPLARQETQYF.

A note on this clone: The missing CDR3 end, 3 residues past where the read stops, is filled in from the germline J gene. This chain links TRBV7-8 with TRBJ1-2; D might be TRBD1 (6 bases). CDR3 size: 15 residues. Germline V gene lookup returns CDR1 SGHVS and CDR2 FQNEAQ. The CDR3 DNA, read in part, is TGTGCCAGCAGCTTAGTGACAGGAGGCTACTACGAC. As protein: CASSLVTGGYYD. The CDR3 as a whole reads CASSLVTGGYYDYTF.

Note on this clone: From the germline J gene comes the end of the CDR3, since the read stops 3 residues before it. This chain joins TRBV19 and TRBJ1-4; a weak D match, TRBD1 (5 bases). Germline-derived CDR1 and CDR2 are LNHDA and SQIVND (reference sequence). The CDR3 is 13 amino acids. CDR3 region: CASQGLFTSPLFF. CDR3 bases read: TGTGCCAGCCAGGGCCTTTTCACCTCACCA.

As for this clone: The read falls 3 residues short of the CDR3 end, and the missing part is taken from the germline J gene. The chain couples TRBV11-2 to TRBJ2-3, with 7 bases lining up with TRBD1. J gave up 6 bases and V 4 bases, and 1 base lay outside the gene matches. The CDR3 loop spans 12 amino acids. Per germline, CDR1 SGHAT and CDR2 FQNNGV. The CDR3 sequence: CASSSTGDTQYF. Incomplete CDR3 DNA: TGTGCCAGCAGCTCGACAGGGGATACG.

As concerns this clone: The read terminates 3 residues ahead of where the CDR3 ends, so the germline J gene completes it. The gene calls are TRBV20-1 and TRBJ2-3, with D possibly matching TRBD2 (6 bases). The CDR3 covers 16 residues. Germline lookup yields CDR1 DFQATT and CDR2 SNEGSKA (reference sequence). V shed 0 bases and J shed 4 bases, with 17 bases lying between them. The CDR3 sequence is CSARDGRGMGSDTQYF. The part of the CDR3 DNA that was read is TGCAGTGCTAGAGATGGGCGCGGGATGGGGTCAGATACG.

The CDR3 DNA, read in part, is TGTGCCAGCAGCCAAGGTTACCCTTATGGCGGGAGAACCAACTACGAG. The encoded protein is CASSQGYPYGGRTNYE. The complete CDR3 reads CASSQGYPYGGRTNYEQYF. The gene calls are TRBV4-2 and TRBJ2-7; 7 bases line up with TRBD2. The sequence runs out 3 residues before the end of the CDR3; the remainder is reconstructed from the germline J gene. CDR3 length: 19 residues. Germline values: CDR1 LGHNA, CDR2 YNFKEQ. V lost 1 base to trimming and J lost 3 bases; unmatched junction nucleotides: 18.

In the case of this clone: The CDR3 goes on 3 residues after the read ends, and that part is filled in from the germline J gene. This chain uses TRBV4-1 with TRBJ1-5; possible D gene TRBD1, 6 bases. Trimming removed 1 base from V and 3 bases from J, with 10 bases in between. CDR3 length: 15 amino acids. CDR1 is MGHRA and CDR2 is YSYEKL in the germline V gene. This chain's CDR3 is CASSQGQAFNQPQHF. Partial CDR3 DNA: TGCGCCAGCAGCCAAGGACAGGCCTTCAATCAGCCC.

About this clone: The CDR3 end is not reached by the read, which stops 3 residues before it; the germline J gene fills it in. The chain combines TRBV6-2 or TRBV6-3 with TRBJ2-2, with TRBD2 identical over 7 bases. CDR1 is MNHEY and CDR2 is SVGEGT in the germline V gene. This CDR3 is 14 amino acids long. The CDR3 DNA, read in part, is TGTGCCAGCAGTAACGGGGGGTCTAATGAAAAG. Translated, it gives CASSNGGSNEK. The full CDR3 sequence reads CASSNGGSNEKLFF.

This CDR3 reads CASSVRTGEMNTEAFF. CDR3 DNA (partial): TGTGCCAGTAGTGTTAGGACAGGGGAAATGAACACTGAA. The chain has TRBV19 and TRBJ1-1, with 9 nucleotides matching TRBD1. Read coverage stops 3 residues before the CDR3 terminus; the germline J gene supplies the remainder. There are 16 residues in the CDR3. The V gene end was trimmed by 5 bases and the J gene end by 0 bases; junction bases not matched to a gene: 7. Germline assignment: CDR1 LNHDA and CDR2 SQIVND (reference sequence).

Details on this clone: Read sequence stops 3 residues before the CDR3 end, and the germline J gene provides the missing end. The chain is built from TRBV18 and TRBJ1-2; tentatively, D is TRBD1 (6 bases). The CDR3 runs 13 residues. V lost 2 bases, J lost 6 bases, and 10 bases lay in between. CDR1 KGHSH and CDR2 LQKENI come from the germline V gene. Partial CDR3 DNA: TGTGCCAGCTCACCAGGGGGCCCCCATGGC. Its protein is CASSPGGPHG. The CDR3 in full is CASSPGGPHGYTF.

The covered CDR3 bases are TGTGCCAGCAGCTTGGCGCCGGTCCCTAGGCGCGGC. Its translation is CASSLAPVPRRG. Given in full, the CDR3 is CASSLAPVPRRGYTF. The chain links TRBV5-4 to TRBJ1-2; D unclear. The CDR3 is cut off 3 residues early in the read; its end comes from the germline J gene. Per the germline V gene, CDR1 is SGHNT and CDR2 is YYREEE (reference sequence). The CDR3 spans 15 residues.

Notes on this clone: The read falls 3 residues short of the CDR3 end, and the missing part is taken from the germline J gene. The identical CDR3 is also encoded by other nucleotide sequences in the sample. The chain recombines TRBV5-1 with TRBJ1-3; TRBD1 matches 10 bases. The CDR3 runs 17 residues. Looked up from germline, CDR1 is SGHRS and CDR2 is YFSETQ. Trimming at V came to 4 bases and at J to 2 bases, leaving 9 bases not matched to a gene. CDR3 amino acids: CASSGGLTGGTGNTIYF. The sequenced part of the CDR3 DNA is TGCGCCAGCAGCGGAGGTCTGACAGGGGGCACTGGAAACACC.

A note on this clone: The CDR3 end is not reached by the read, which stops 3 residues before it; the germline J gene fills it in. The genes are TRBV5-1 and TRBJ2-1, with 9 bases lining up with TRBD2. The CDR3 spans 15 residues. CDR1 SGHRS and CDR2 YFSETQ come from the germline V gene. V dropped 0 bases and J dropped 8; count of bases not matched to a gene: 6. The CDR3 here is CASSLAAGGPYEQFF. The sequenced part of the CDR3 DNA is TGCGCCAGCAGCTTGGCGGCGGGAGGGCCCTATGAG. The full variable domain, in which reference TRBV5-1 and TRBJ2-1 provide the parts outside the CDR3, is KAGVTQTPRYLIKTRGQQVTLSCSPISGHRSVSWYQQTPGQGLQFLFEYFSETQRNKGNFPGRFSGRQFSNSRSEMNVSTLELGDSALYLCASSLAAGGPYEQFFGPGTRLTVL.